The next 24 T cell receptor beta chains were all read from a single sample in a study of cytotoxic CD8 clonotypes in ibrutinib-treated CLL. Libraries were prepared by immunoSEQ multiplex PCR; TCRdb keeps only in-frame clonotypes and omits some of them. Among about 29,000 clones listed, 70% to 80% were seen once. Sequences were derived from PBMCs, sampled after 36 months of ibrutinib treatment. The receptor source for this set is a human donor with chronic lymphocytic leukemia.

The chain is built from TRBV11-2 and TRBJ2-2; perhaps TRBD2 as D (5 bases). Germline V gene data show CDR1 as SGHAT and CDR2 as FQNNGV. The CDR3 has 13 residues. Between the trimmed V and J ends, which lost 3 bases and 7 bases, there was a span of 9 bases. As DNA, the CDR3 is TGTGCCAGCAGCTTTCGAGGGATCGGGGAGCTGTTTTTT. Translating it yields CASSFRGIGELFF.

This rearrangement joins TRBV7-9 to TRBJ1-1; no clear D. The CDR3 spans 10 residues. CDR1 is SEHNR, CDR2 FQNEAQ, per germline (reference sequence). V lost 7 bases to trimming and J lost 11 bases, with 11 bases between them. CDR3 protein: CASTNPRAFF. For the CDR3, the DNA is TGTGCCAGCACCAACCCCCGGGCTTTCTTT. Full variable domain (rest looked up from reference TRBV7-9 and TRBJ1-1): DTGVSQNPRHKITKRGQNVTFRCDPISEHNRLYWYRQTLGQGPEFLTYFQNEAQLEKSRLLSDRFSAERPKGSFSTLEIQRTEQGDSAMYLCASTNPRAFFGQGTRLTVV.

This chain uses TRBV29-1 with TRBJ1-5, with D perhaps TRBD1 (5 bases). Trimming removed 4 bases at V and 2 bases at J, with 9 bases between. The V gene's germline CDR1 is SQVTM and CDR2 ANQGSEA. The CDR3 extends over 13 amino acids. CDR3 in amino acids: CSVGGGGNQPQHF. CDR3 bases: TGCAGCGTTGGGGGAGGGGGCAATCAGCCCCAGCATTTT.

The V call is TRBV27, the J call TRBJ2-6, with D unclear. Trimming cost V 5 bases and J 0 bases, with 5 bases left between them. Germline CDR1 and CDR2: MNHEY and SMNVEV (reference sequence). There are 14 residues in the CDR3. CDR3 sequence (DNA): TGTGCCAGCAGTGACAACTCTGGGGCCAACGTCCTGACTTTC. Translation gives CASSDNSGANVLTF.

The gene calls are TRBV30 and TRBJ1-1; 7 nucleotides line up with TRBD1. This CDR3 spans 16 amino acids. The J segment lost 4 bases and the V segment lost 2 bases, leaving 13 bases of the junction unmatched. Germline V gives CDR1 GTSNPN, CDR2 SVGIG (reference sequence). The DNA of the CDR3 is TGTGCCTGGAGTCTGTACAGGGGCCGTGTGGGCACTGAAGCTTTCTTT. Translation: CAWSLYRGRVGTEAFF.

This CDR3 is CSGGRGGDGYTF. CDR3 coding DNA: TGCAGCGGCGGGCGGGGGGGAGATGGCTACACCTTC. The chain has TRBV29-1 and TRBJ1-2; D might be TRBD1 (5 bases). CDR1 is SQVTM and CDR2 is ANQGSEA in the germline V gene. The length of the CDR3 is 12 residues. V was cut by 7 bases and J by 6 bases, with 15 bases left in between. Full variable domain (remainder filled in from reference TRBV29-1 and TRBJ1-2): SAVISQKPSRDICQRGTSLTIQCQVDSQVTMMFWYRQQPGQSLTLIATANQGSEATYESGFVIDKFPISRPNLTFSTLTVSNMSPEDSSIYLCSGGRGGDGYTFGSGTRLTVV.

The gene calls are TRBV5-1 and TRBJ2-5; the D gene is possibly TRBD2 (6 bases). Trimming shortened V by 4 bases and J by 3 bases, and 13 bases separated the two germline ends. The germline V gene encodes CDR1 SGHRS and CDR2 YFSETQ. CDR3 size: 14 residues. The CDR3, as DNA: TGCGCCAGCAGCCGAGAGGGAGGCGAAGAGACCCAGTACTTC. The encoded protein is CASSREGGEETQYF.

This clone was picked up a small number of times. CDR3 sequence reads: CASSYLGQDNYGYTF. The CDR3 nucleotides read TGTGCCAGCAGCTATCTCGGGCAGGATAACTATGGCTACACCTTC. The chain couples TRBV7-9 to TRBJ1-2, with D unresolved. The CDR3 runs 15 residues. V lost 4 bases to trimming and J lost 1 base, with 13 bases between them. Germline CDR1 SEHNR, CDR2 FQNEAQ (reference sequence).

This chain connects TRBV29-1 to TRBJ1-2, with D uncertain. V was cut by 0 bases and J by 4 bases, with 6 bases left in between. The germline V gene encodes CDR1 SQVTM and CDR2 ANQGSEA. CDR3 length: 12 amino acids. CDR3 in amino acids: CSVEDQSYGYTF. CDR3 coding DNA: TGCAGCGTTGAAGATCAAAGCTATGGCTACACCTTC. Variable domain in full (rest from reference TRBV29-1 and TRBJ1-2): SAVISQKPSRDICQRGTSLTIQCQVDSQVTMMFWYRQQPGQSLTLIATANQGSEATYESGFVIDKFPISRPNLTFSTLTVSNMSPEDSSIYLCSVEDQSYGYTFGSGTRLTVV.

This chain connects TRBV4-3 to TRBJ2-6; 7 positions agree with TRBD1. The CDR3 is 18 amino acids. V trimming: 4 bases; J trimming: 5 bases; junction bases outside the gene matches: 14. Looked up from germline, CDR1 is LGHNA and CDR2 is YSLEER. Written as DNA, the CDR3 is TGCGCCAGCAGCCGCGTCAGGGGGTCGATGGACTGGGCCAACGTCCTGACTTTC. This sequence encodes CASSRVRGSMDWANVLTF.

V and J are TRBV7-9 and TRBJ1-4; tentative D call: TRBD1 (5 bases). Germline CDR1 reads SEHNR; CDR2 reads FQNEAQ (reference sequence). CDR3 length: 15 residues. The ends were cut back, 5 bases at V and 0 bases at J, with 10 bases in the middle. The CDR3 spells CASSPPGPTNEKLFF. CDR3 coding DNA: TGTGCCAGCAGCCCGCCAGGGCCAACTAATGAAAAACTGTTTTTT.

The chain uses TRBV9 and TRBJ2-3; D unclear. Per the germline V gene, CDR1 is SGDLS and CDR2 is YYNGEE. The CDR3 contains 14 residues. With 2 bases removed from V and 1 base from J, the gap between germline ends came to 8 bases. The CDR3 reads CASSVQRGTDTQYF. The DNA of the CDR3 is TGTGCCAGCAGCGTCCAGAGAGGCACAGATACGCAGTATTTT. Filled out from reference TRBV9 and TRBJ2-3, the complete variable domain reads DSGVTQTPKHLITATGQRVTLRCSPRSGDLSVYWYQQSLDQGLQFLIQYYNGEERAKGNILERFSAQQFPDLHSELNLSSLELGDSALYFCASSVQRGTDTQYFGPGTRLTVL.

Only a few counts were recorded for this clone. This chain connects TRBV4-2 to TRBJ1-1; D unresolved. Germline CDR1 reads LGHNA; CDR2 reads YNFKEQ. This CDR3 has 14 amino acids. V gave up 4 bases and J gave up 7 bases, with 16 bases separating them. The chain's CDR3 is CASSPEEGNLEAFF. As DNA, the CDR3 is TGTGCCAGCAGCCCTGAGGAAGGAAATCTTGAAGCTTTCTTT.

The V gene is TRBV5-1, the J gene TRBJ2-7; TRBD1 aligns across 9 bases. Germline CDR1 SGHRS, CDR2 YFSETQ. The CDR3 extends over 15 amino acids. The junction had 8 bases not matched to a gene; V was cut back by 4 bases and J by 3 bases. In DNA form, the CDR3 reads TGCGCCAGCAGCCGCCCGGGACAGGGAAACTACGAGCAGTACTTC. It specifies CASSRPGQGNYEQYF.

CDR3 nucleotides: TGTGCCTGGAGTGAAAACAGGGGGCCTCTCCCCCAACTGTTTTTT. It encodes CAWSENRGPLPQLFF. The V call is TRBV30, the J call TRBJ1-4; 9 nucleotides line up with TRBD1. The J segment lost 12 bases and the V segment lost 1 base, leaving 12 bases of the junction unmatched. The CDR3 has 15 amino acids. Germline V gene data show CDR1 as GTSNPN and CDR2 as SVGIG (reference sequence).

The chain has TRBV29-1 and TRBJ2-7; D is tentatively TRBD1 or TRBD2 (7 bases each). Deletions cut 6 bases from V and 3 bases from J, with 18 bases between. CDR1 and CDR2 from the germline V gene are SQVTM and ANQGSEA. This CDR3 is built from 14 residues. Here the CDR3 reads CSVPGEGANYEQYF. The CDR3 DNA sequence: TGCAGCGTCCCCGGGGAGGGGGCAAACTACGAGCAGTACTTC.

J is TRBJ1-1 and V is TRBV18; possibly TRBD1 for D (6 bases). Germline assignment: CDR1 KGHSH and CDR2 LQKENI. The CDR3 is 14 residues long. V was trimmed by 8 bases and J by 1 base, leaving 14 bases between them. CDR3 sequence: CASSPGAGNTEAFF. DNA for the CDR3: TGTGCCAGCAGTCCGGGGGCAGGGAACACTGAAGCTTTCTTT.

The V and J genes are TRBV11-2 and TRBJ1-1; D perhaps matches TRBD1 (6 bases). Trimming left V 5 bases short and J 0 bases short, with 13 bases between. Per the germline V gene, CDR1 is SGHAT and CDR2 is FQNNGV. The CDR3 extends over 15 amino acids. CDR3 residues: CASSLYRAMNTEAFF. The CDR3 nucleotides are TGTGCCAGCAGCCTTTACAGGGCCATGAACACTGAAGCTTTCTTT.

This chain joins TRBV7-3 and TRBJ2-1; a possible D gene is TRBD2 (5 bases). Germline-derived CDR1 and CDR2 are SGHTA and FQGTGA. Trimming shortened V by 0 bases and J by 5 bases, and 17 bases separated the two germline ends. The CDR3 runs 17 residues. The CDR3: CASSLTGPWTGNNEQFF. CDR3 DNA: TGTGCCAGCAGCTTAACAGGGCCTTGGACTGGGAACAATGAGCAGTTCTTC.

V and J are TRBV29-1 and TRBJ2-2, with 7 bases that match TRBD2. Germline CDR1 is SQVTM and CDR2 is ANQGSEA. Trimming cost V 4 bases and J 0 bases; bases outside gene matches: 2. CDR3 size: 14 residues. Here the CDR3 DNA reads TGCAGCGTTGTGGGGGGGACGAACACCGGGGAGCTGTTTTTT. Its translation: CSVVGGTNTGELFF.

This chain connects TRBV19 to TRBJ2-3, with TRBD2 as a possible D gene (6 bases). Germline CDR1 reads LNHDA; CDR2 reads SQIVND (reference sequence). There are 14 residues in the CDR3. Trimming shortened V by 10 bases and J by 2 bases, and 16 bases separated the two germline ends. CDR3 DNA: TGTGCCATTCGGGGCCGGGAGAACACAGATACGCAGTATTTT. The encoded protein is CAIRGRENTDTQYF.

This chain joins TRBV6-5 and TRBJ2-5, with D unresolved. V was pared by 0 bases and J by 2 bases, with 7 bases between. There are 14 residues in the CDR3. CDR1 MNHEY and CDR2 SVGAGI come from the germline V gene. This CDR3 is CASSYSTLQETQYF. CDR3 bases: TGTGCCAGCAGTTACTCGACATTACAAGAGACCCAGTACTTC.

V is TRBV27 and J is TRBJ1-3; the D is unclear. CDR3 length equals 14 residues. Trimming stripped 2 bases from V and 4 bases from J, with 9 bases between. In germline, CDR1 is MNHEY, CDR2 SMNVEV (reference sequence). The DNA of the CDR3 is TGTGCCAGCAGTTTAACTTCGTCAGGAAACACCATATATTTT. It codes for CASSLTSSGNTIYF.

This rearrangement joins TRBV10-3 to TRBJ2-3; 11 nucleotides agree with TRBD2. CDR1 is ENHRY, CDR2 SYGVKD, per germline. Unmatched junction bases numbered 22, after V lost 6 bases and J lost 2 bases. The CDR3 covers 21 residues. The CDR3: CAIREPSGGPKNTPLTDTQYF. The CDR3 DNA is TGTGCCATCAGAGAGCCTAGCGGGGGGCCCAAAAATACCCCACTCACAGATACGCAGTATTTT.